These 13 T cell receptor beta chains came from one sample sequenced in a study of blood T cells in healthy people across ages. Primed by a sample-barcoded 5' primer and a J-beta primer mix, a second PCR proceeded for about 6 to 11 cycles. TCRdb ran MiXCR on the 5' RACE reads and lists one entry per CDR3 protein. The sample records about 640,000 distinct CDR3 sequences, under 70% being singletons. Sequenced: blood. The receptors here all came from a man in his sixties in good health.

V gene TRBV28 combines with J gene TRBJ1-1; tentative D call: TRBD1 (6 bases). Germline-derived CDR1 and CDR2 are MDHEN and SYDVKM. V lost 6 bases to trimming and J lost 1 base, with 12 bases between them. There are 14 residues in the CDR3. The CDR3 DNA sequence: TGTGCCAGCAGGAGGGGGGCCGGGAACACTGAAGCTTTCTTT. It codes for CASRRGAGNTEAFF.

This chain joins TRBV4-2 and TRBJ2-1; tentative D call: TRBD2 (6 bases). In germline, CDR1 is LGHNA, CDR2 YNFKEQ. V lost 2 bases, J lost 13 bases, and 18 bases lay in between. This CDR3 is built from 14 residues. The chain's CDR3 is CASSQQAGGETQFF. CDR3 DNA sequence: TGTGCCAGCAGCCAACAGGCTGGAGGGGAGACCCAGTTCTTC.

This rearrangement joins TRBV19 to TRBJ2-4, with 7 bases aligning to TRBD2. The tail of the sequence fits TRBJ2-5 better, so the J call may be wrong. Germline CDR1 and CDR2: LNHDA and SQIVND (reference sequence). The CDR3 runs 13 residues. Here the CDR3 DNA reads TGTGCCAGTAGTAGACTAGCACGGGAGACCCAGTACTTC. Residues: CASSRLARETQYF.

This clonotype was counted between two and nine times. V usage is TRBV20-1 and J usage is TRBJ2-5; 10 bases line up with TRBD2. Unmatched junction bases numbered 13, after V lost 1 base and J lost 11 bases. Germline V gene lookup returns CDR1 DFQATT and CDR2 SNEGSKA (reference sequence). There are 15 residues in the CDR3. CDR3 in amino acids: CSARVGSGGFNEQYF. The CDR3 DNA follows: TGCAGTGCTAGAGTTGGTAGCGGGGGGTTCAATGAGCAGTACTTC.

Written as DNA, the CDR3 is TGTGCCAGCATTCACGGACAGACCTATAATTCACCCCTCCACTTT. Translating gives CASIHGQTYNSPLHF. The J gene is TRBJ1-6, the V gene TRBV28, with TRBD1 as a possible D gene (6 bases). This CDR3 has 15 residues. V lost 7 bases, J lost 2 bases, and 12 bases lay in between. Germline CDR1 MDHEN, CDR2 SYDVKM.

The rearrangement joins TRBV6-2 or TRBV6-3 to TRBJ2-7; tentative D call: TRBD2 (5 bases). The CDR3 spans 18 residues. V was pared by 2 bases and J by 0 bases, with 20 bases between. Germline CDR1 and CDR2: MNHEY and SVGEGT. CDR3: CASSYPPGSGIGSYEQYF. The CDR3 nucleotides are TGTGCCAGCAGTTACCCCCCGGGGTCGGGTATTGGCTCCTACGAGCAGTACTTC.

This clonotype appeared a few times. V gene TRBV24-1 combines with J gene TRBJ2-7, with 8 bases fitting TRBD1. The CDR3 is 16 residues long. CDR1 KGHDR and CDR2 SFDVKD come from the germline V gene. V was pared by 0 bases and J by 5 bases, with 8 bases of the junction left unmatched. The CDR3 region is CATSDLRTGILHEQYF. Written as DNA, the CDR3 is TGTGCCACCAGTGATTTGCGGACAGGGATTCTCCACGAGCAGTACTTC.

The chain links TRBV7-9 to TRBJ1-6, with D tentatively TRBD1 (6 bases). The germline V gene encodes CDR1 SEHNR and CDR2 FQNEAQ (reference sequence). The CDR3 totals 16 residues. V was shortened by 5 bases and J by 10 bases, with 21 bases between the two germline ends. The CDR3 reads CASSRNRDPLGSPLHF. CDR3 sequence (DNA): TGTGCCAGCAGCCGCAACAGGGATCCGTTGGGGTCACCCCTCCACTTT. Combining the CDR3 with reference TRBV7-9 and TRBJ1-6 gives the whole variable domain DTGVSQNPRHKITKRGQNVTFRCDPISEHNRLYWYRQTLGQGPEFLTYFQNEAQLEKSRLLSDRFSAERPKGSFSTLEIQRTEQGDSAMYLCASSRNRDPLGSPLHFGNGTRLTVT.

V and J are TRBV6-2 or TRBV6-3 and TRBJ2-5, with TRBD2 matching over 8 bases. The CDR3 totals 16 residues. CDR1 and CDR2 (germline): MNHEY, SVGEGT. V gave up 0 bases and J gave up 7 bases; unmatched junction bases: 10. CDR3 DNA sequence: TGTGCCAGCAGTTACTCGAGTAGCGGGGACCCCTGGACCCAGTACTTC. Its protein product is CASSYSSSGDPWTQYF.

This clonotype was seen at least ten times. The V call is TRBV7-9, the J call TRBJ1-5; D unclear. This CDR3 comprises 14 residues. Germline-derived CDR1 and CDR2 are SEHNR and FQNEAQ (reference sequence). The germline V and J ends were trimmed by 1 base and 3 bases, with 7 bases remaining between them. In DNA form, the CDR3 reads TGTGCCAGCAGCTTAGGAGGGAACAATCAGCCCCAGCATTTT. It codes for CASSLGGNNQPQHF.

This clonotype has more than one count but fewer than ten. This chain uses TRBV5-1 with TRBJ2-1, with a weak D call TRBD2 (5 bases). V lost 0 bases to trimming and J lost 7 bases, with 11 bases between them. Looked up from germline, CDR1 is SGHRS and CDR2 is YFSETQ. CDR3 length equals 14 residues. The CDR3 bases are TGCGCCAGCAGCTTGGGGCTGGGCGGGAATGAGCAGTTCTTC. Its protein product is CASSLGLGGNEQFF. The entire variable domain, with the rest obtained from reference TRBV5-1 and TRBJ2-1, is as follows: KAGVTQTPRYLIKTRGQQVTLSCSPISGHRSVSWYQQTPGQGLQFLFEYFSETQRNKGNFPGRFSGRQFSNSRSEMNVSTLELGDSALYLCASSLGLGGNEQFFGPGTRLTVL.

The chain has TRBV15 and TRBJ2-3; 8 nucleotides line up with TRBD1. With 3 bases clipped from V and 4 bases from J, the junction kept 18 bases outside the gene matches. The CDR3 contains 19 residues. CDR1 LNHNV and CDR2 YYDKDF come from the germline V gene (reference sequence). The CDR3 DNA reads as TGTGCCACCAGCAGGGATAGTCCAGGGGGCAGATTGATTGCAGATACGCAGTATTTT. As protein: CATSRDSPGGRLIADTQYF.

The chain has TRBV14 and TRBJ2-5; D tentatively fits TRBD1 or TRBD2 (7 bases each). V was clipped by 5 bases and J by 3 bases, with 13 bases between them. The CDR3 extends over 14 amino acids. Germline values: CDR1 SGHDN, CDR2 FVKESK. For the CDR3, the DNA is TGTGCCAGCAGCAGGGACAGCGGGGAAGAGACCCAGTACTTC. It yields the protein CASSRDSGEETQYF.